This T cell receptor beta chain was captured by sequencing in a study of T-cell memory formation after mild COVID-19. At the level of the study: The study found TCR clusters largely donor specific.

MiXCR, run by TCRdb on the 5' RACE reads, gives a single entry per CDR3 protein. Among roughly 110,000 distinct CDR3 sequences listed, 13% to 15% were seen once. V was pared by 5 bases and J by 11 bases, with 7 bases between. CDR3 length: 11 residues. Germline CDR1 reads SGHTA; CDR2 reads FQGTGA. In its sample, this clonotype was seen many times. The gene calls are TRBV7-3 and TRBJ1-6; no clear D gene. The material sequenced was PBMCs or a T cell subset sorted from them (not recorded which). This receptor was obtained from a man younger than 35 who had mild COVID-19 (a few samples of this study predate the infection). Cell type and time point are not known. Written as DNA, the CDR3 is TGTGCCAGCAGCCCGAGCCCACCCCTCCACTTT. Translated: CASSPSPPLHF.